The clone carrying this T cell receptor (beta chain) was seen more than once but under ten times. Its antigen is not known. The sample comes from a study of cytomegalovirus exposure and HLA in healthy donors. Study conclusions and caveats: The authors confirmed in vitro that three CMV-associated chains were specific for CMV antigens.

PCR primers comprised 60 Vbeta and 13 Jbeta primers. This table comes from immunoSEQ multiplex PCR, and its TCRdb copy is limited to in-frame clones, with some not included. The repertoire holds around 140,000 clones, with 78% as singletons. The CDR3 consists of 14 residues. Trimming removed 5 bases from V and 4 bases from J; junction bases left unmatched: 3. The germline V gene has CDR1 MNHEY and CDR2 SMNVEV (reference sequence). Sequenced input: PBMCs. The chain has TRBV27 and TRBJ1-2, with 11 bases aligning to TRBD1. This clonotype was sampled from a woman aged 18-29 years in good health and CMV-seropositive. The CDR3 region has the DNA TGTGCCAGCAGTCCGGGACAGGGGGTCTATGGCTACACCTTC. This encodes CASSPGQGVYGYTF.